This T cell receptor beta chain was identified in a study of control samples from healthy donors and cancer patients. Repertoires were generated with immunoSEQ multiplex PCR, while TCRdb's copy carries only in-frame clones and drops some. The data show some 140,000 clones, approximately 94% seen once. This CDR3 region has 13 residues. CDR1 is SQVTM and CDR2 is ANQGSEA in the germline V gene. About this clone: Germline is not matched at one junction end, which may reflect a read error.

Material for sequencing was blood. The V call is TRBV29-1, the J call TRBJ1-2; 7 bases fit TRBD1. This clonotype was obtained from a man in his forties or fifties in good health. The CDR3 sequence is CSVKDRAYYGYTF. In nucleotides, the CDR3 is TGCAGCGTTAAAGACAGGGCCTACTATGGCTACACCTTC.